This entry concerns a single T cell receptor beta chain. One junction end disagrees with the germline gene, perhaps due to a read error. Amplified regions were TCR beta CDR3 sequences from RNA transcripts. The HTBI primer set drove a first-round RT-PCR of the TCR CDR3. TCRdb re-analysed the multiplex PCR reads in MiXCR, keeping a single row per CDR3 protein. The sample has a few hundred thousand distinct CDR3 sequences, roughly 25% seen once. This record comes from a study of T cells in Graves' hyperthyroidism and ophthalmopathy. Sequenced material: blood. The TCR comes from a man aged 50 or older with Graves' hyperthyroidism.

The CDR3 spells CAWRRDTNTGKLFF. The DNA for the CDR3 is TGTGCCTGGAGGAGGGACACGAACACCGGGAAGCTGTTTTTT. The chain couples TRBV30 to TRBJ2-2, with D possibly being TRBD1 (6 bases). This CDR3 comprises 14 residues. Germline V CDR1 and CDR2: GTSNPN, SVGIG (reference sequence).